This T cell receptor beta chain derives from a study of PD-1 blockade in classical Hodgkin lymphoma. In the study overall: Nivolumab was given intravenously to patients at 3 mg/kg every 2 weeks.

The J segment lost 6 bases and the V segment lost 7 bases, leaving 3 bases of the junction unmatched. The CDR3 is 12 amino acids. Germline CDR1 and CDR2: LNHDA and SQIVND (reference sequence). This table comes from immunoSEQ multiplex PCR, and its TCRdb copy is limited to in-frame clones, with some not included. The sample carries 34,000 or so clones, roughly 90% recorded once. Time point described: cycle 4 day 1 (C4D1), after 6 weeks of nivolumab. Every patient experienced relapse after autologous stem cell transplantation, and brentuximab vedotin exposure varied. Purification of CD4+ T cells from thawed PBMCs was performed via magnetic negative selection. General study findings and limits: For complete responders, baseline diversity was comparable to that of newly diagnosed patients. Significant TCR diversity gains by C4D1 occurred in CD4+ but not CD8+ cells.

A note on this clone: Its antigen is not identified.

The sample consisted of CD4+ T cells from blood, taken before the fourth cycle of nivolumab. The genes are TRBV19 and TRBJ2-3; 8 positions agree with TRBD2. This sequence was found in a human donor with classical Hodgkin lymphoma. Here the CDR3 DNA reads TGTGCCAGTACCCGGGGGGGGGATACGCAGTATTTT. Translating it yields CASTRGGDTQYF.